Detailed here is one T cell receptor (beta chain). Its cognate antigen is unknown. The entry originates in a study of T-cell memory formation after mild COVID-19. General study findings and limits: CD8+ contracting clones occupied EMRA, while CD4+ ones occupied mainly CM and EM. The appearance of some responding clones in pre-infection memory suggested that cross-reactive memory joined.

TCRdb reanalysed the 5' RACE reads using MiXCR and keeps one entry per CDR3 protein. The sample holds 300,000 to 350,000 distinct CDR3 sequences, 15% to 20% seen once. The CDR3 extends over 13 amino acids. Looked up from germline, CDR1 is SGHRS and CDR2 is YFSETQ. Trimming cost V 0 bases and J 4 bases, with 8 bases left between them. The TCR comes from a man between 18 and 35 years old who had mild COVID-19 (a few samples of this study predate the infection). Cell type and time point are not known. The rearrangement uses TRBV5-1 and TRBJ2-7; D could derive from TRBD1 or TRBD2 (5 bases each). What was sequenced was PBMCs or a T cell subset sorted from them (not recorded which). The DNA of the CDR3 is TGCGCCAGCAGCTTGGGGGACGGATACGAGCAGTACGTC. This encodes CASSLGDGYEQYV.